Each of the 12 T cell receptor beta chains below was sequenced from the same sample in a study of blood T cell repertoires in COVID-19. Sequenced by immunoSEQ multiplex PCR; TCRdb stores in-frame clones only, minus some. The data show some 230,000 clones, with around four fifths seen just once and roughly 5.3% held by the top ten. The sequencing sample was made of peripheral blood. These receptors were obtained from a woman between 55 and 75 years old who had recovered from COVID-19.

The chain couples TRBV3-1 (or the pseudogene TRBV3-2) to TRBJ2-5; a possible D gene is TRBD2 (5 bases). V lost 1 base, J lost 2 bases, and 8 bases lay in between. The CDR3 is 14 amino acids. Germline assignment: CDR1 LGHDT and CDR2 YNNKEL (reference sequence). In DNA, the CDR3 is TGTGCCAGCAGCCAAGGGACTTCTCAAGAGACCCAGTACTTC. Its protein is CASSQGTSQETQYF.

The chain is built from TRBV9 and TRBJ2-7; D remains ambiguous. The CDR3 spans 15 residues. CDR1 is SGDLS and CDR2 is YYNGEE in the germline V gene. V dropped 0 bases and J dropped 0 bases, with 10 bases sitting between them. The CDR3 is CASSVGGRSSYEQYF. CDR3 nucleotides: TGTGCCAGCAGCGTAGGTGGCCGCAGCTCCTACGAGCAGTACTTC.

The chain's CDR3 is CASSKEGPEAFF. For the CDR3, the DNA is TGTGCCAGCAGCAAGGAGGGGCCGGAAGCTTTCTTT. The J gene is TRBJ1-1, the V gene TRBV5-5, with a possible D match to TRBD1 (5 bases). The CDR3 loop spans 12 amino acids. Trimming removed 4 bases at V and 8 bases at J, with 12 bases between. Germline values: CDR1 SGHKS, CDR2 YYEKEE (reference sequence). Using reference TRBV5-5 and TRBJ1-1 for the parts outside the CDR3, the full variable domain is DAGVTQSPTHLIKTRGQQVTLRCSPISGHKSVSWYQQVLGQGPQFIFQYYEKEERGRGNFPDRFSARQFPNYSSELNVNALLLGDSALYLCASSKEGPEAFFGQGTRLTVV.

The gene calls are TRBV5-6 and TRBJ2-7, with D tentatively TRBD1 (7 bases). Per the germline V gene, CDR1 is SGHDT and CDR2 is YYEEEE. The CDR3 loop spans 16 amino acids. V lost 3 bases and J 2 bases, leaving 18 bases between the germline ends. The CDR3 region is CASSWGAQGGTYEQYF. The CDR3 DNA follows: TGTGCCAGCAGCTGGGGGGCGCAGGGGGGAACCTACGAGCAGTACTTC.

The V call is TRBV3-1 (or the pseudogene TRBV3-2), the J call TRBJ2-5; the match to TRBD2 covers 13 bases. The CDR3 runs to 18 residues. Trimming removed 4 bases from V and 1 base from J; junction bases left unmatched: 9. Germline assignment: CDR1 LGHDT and CDR2 YNNKEL (reference sequence). The CDR3 region has the DNA TGTGCCAGCAGCCCAAGAAGGACTAGCGGGGGTAGCCAAGAGACCCAGTACTTC. This sequence encodes CASSPRRTSGGSQETQYF.

V gene TRBV5-6 combines with J gene TRBJ2-1; 8 bases fit TRBD2. The CDR3 sequence is 15 residues long. The germline gives CDR1 SGHDT, CDR2 YYEEEE. The ends lost 4 bases at V and 7 bases at J; junction bases unmatched: 10. In DNA form, the CDR3 reads TGTGCCAGCAGCCCCGGGACTAGGGTCGTGAATGAGCAGTTCTTC. This codes for CASSPGTRVVNEQFF.

The V and J genes are TRBV29-1 and TRBJ2-7; tentative D call: TRBD2 (6 bases). The germline V and J ends were trimmed by 6 bases and 4 bases, with 16 bases remaining between them. CDR1 SQVTM and CDR2 ANQGSEA come from the germline V gene. This CDR3 is built from 13 residues. The CDR3 reads CSVLGPGEYEQYF. The CDR3 nucleotides read TGCAGCGTCCTCGGACCGGGGGAGTACGAGCAGTACTTC.

The V call is TRBV10-3, the J call TRBJ2-7, with TRBD1 as a possible D gene (6 bases). This CDR3 is built from 14 residues. The germline V gene encodes CDR1 ENHRY and CDR2 SYGVKD. V dropped 0 bases and J dropped 7 bases, with 13 bases sitting between them. The CDR3 here is CAISESGAPREQYF. As DNA, the CDR3 is TGTGCCATCAGTGAGTCGGGGGCCCCTCGGGAGCAGTACTTC.

The chain uses TRBV4-1 and TRBJ1-3; D unresolved. CDR1 is MGHRA and CDR2 is YSYEKL in the germline V gene. The CDR3 runs 14 residues. Trimming pared 3 bases from V and 4 bases from J, leaving 10 bases between. The CDR3 here is CASSHRTRGNTIYF. CDR3 DNA: TGCGCCAGCAGCCACCGGACTCGAGGAAACACCATATATTTT.

V is TRBV9 and J is TRBJ2-5, with D tentatively TRBD2 (5 bases). Germline values: CDR1 SGDLS, CDR2 YYNGEE. The V end was cut by 4 bases, the J end by 5 bases, with 15 bases between. The CDR3 runs 14 residues. The CDR3 DNA is TGTGCCAGCAGCCCGTCGGGGTCGCTGGAGACCCAGTACTTC. It yields the protein CASSPSGSLETQYF.

The chain links TRBV5-6 to TRBJ2-3; tentative D call: TRBD2 (6 bases). Trimming removed 0 bases at V and 0 bases at J, with 8 bases between. The V gene's germline CDR1 is SGHDT and CDR2 YYEEEE. The CDR3 is 15 residues long. The CDR3 sequence is CASSLGLESTDTQYF. In DNA, the CDR3 is TGTGCCAGCAGCTTGGGACTAGAAAGCACAGATACGCAGTATTTT.

The V gene is TRBV7-2, the J gene TRBJ1-1; D not certain. Trimming stripped 2 bases from V and 3 bases from J, with 10 bases between. Germline CDR1 reads SGHTA; CDR2 reads FQGNSA. The CDR3 is 14 amino acids. This CDR3 reads CASSLSGGDTEAFF. CDR3 DNA sequence: TGTGCCAGCAGCTTATCAGGCGGGGACACTGAAGCTTTCTTT.